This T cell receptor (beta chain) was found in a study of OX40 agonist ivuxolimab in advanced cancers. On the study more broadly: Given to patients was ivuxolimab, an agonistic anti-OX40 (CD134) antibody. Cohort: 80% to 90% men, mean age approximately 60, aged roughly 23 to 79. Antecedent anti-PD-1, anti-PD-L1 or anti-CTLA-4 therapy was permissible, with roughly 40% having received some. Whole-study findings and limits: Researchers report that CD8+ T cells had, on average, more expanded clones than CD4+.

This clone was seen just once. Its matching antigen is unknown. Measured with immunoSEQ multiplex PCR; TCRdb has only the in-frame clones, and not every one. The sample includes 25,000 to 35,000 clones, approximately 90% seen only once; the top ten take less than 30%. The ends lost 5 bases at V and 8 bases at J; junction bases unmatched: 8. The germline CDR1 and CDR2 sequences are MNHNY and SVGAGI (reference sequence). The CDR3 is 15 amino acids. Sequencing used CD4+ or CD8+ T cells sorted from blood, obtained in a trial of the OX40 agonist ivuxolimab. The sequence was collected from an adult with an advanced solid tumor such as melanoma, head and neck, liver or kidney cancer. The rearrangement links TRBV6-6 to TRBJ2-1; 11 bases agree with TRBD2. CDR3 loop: CASSPGLAAPDEQFF. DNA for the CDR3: TGTGCCAGCAGTCCGGGACTAGCGGCCCCCGATGAGCAGTTCTTC.